The rows below give T cell receptor beta chains drawn from one sample of a study of blood T cell repertoires in COVID-19. Sequencing used immunoSEQ multiplex PCR; TCRdb keeps in-frame clones, though not all of them. The data contain 250,000 to 400,000 clones, 75% to 90% of them singletons. Sequencing was carried out using peripheral blood. The receptors stem from a woman aged 25 to 39 with COVID-19, enrolled during active disease. Each CDR3 is given with its conserved first and last residue. The order of the fields is J gene, V gene, clone size, D gene, CDR3 protein, CDR3 DNA. A D gene is named only where the DNA matches it firmly. Clone size is stated in some rows and not others, as once, few, many or a class when expanded.

j_call: TRBJ2-5
v_call: TRBV6-2/TRBV6-3
clone_size: -
d_call: TRBD1
cdr3_aa: CASSLPRDRWETQYF
cdr3_nt: TGTGCCAGCAGTCTCCCTCGGGACAGGTGGGAGACCCAGTACTTC

j_call: TRBJ2-7
v_call: TRBV19
clone_size: -
d_call: TRBD1
cdr3_aa: CASSWGDRAYEQYF
cdr3_nt: TGTGCCAGTAGTTGGGGCGACAGGGCCTACGAGCAGTACTTC

j_call: TRBJ1-6
v_call: TRBV30
clone_size: -
d_call: -
cdr3_aa: CAWKAQPQGDLHF
cdr3_nt: TGTGCCTGGAAAGCGCAGCCGCAAGGTGACCTCCACTTT

j_call: TRBJ2-3
v_call: TRBV7-9
clone_size: -
d_call: -
cdr3_aa: CASSLAGSDTQYF
cdr3_nt: TGTGCCAGCAGCTTGGCAGGGTCGGATACGCAGTATTTT

j_call: TRBJ1-2
v_call: TRBV3-1/TRBV3-2
clone_size: once
d_call: TRBD1
cdr3_aa: CASSQLGQGLVGYTF
cdr3_nt: TGTGCCAGCAGCCAGCTGGGACAGGGGTTAGTTGGCTACACCTTC

j_call: TRBJ1-1
v_call: TRBV5-6
clone_size: -
d_call: TRBD1
cdr3_aa: CASSPQGARNTEAFF
cdr3_nt: TGTGCCAGCAGTCCACAGGGGGCGAGGAACACTGAAGCTTTCTTT

j_call: TRBJ1-3
v_call: TRBV6-5
clone_size: -
d_call: -
cdr3_aa: CASSRGSSGNTIYF
cdr3_nt: TGTGCCAGCAGTAGGGGATCCTCTGGAAACACCATATATTTT

j_call: TRBJ1-1
v_call: TRBV2
clone_size: -
d_call: -
cdr3_aa: CASGDTEAFF
cdr3_nt: TGTGCCAGTGGAGACACTGAAGCTTTCTTT

j_call: TRBJ2-5
v_call: TRBV7-8
clone_size: -
d_call: -
cdr3_aa: CASSLSKETQYF
cdr3_nt: TGTGCCAGCAGCTTATCCAAAGAGACCCAGTACTTC

j_call: TRBJ1-1
v_call: TRBV11-2
clone_size: few
d_call: TRBD1
cdr3_aa: CASSLGTGGEAFF
cdr3_nt: TGTGCCAGCAGCTTAGGGACAGGGGGCGAAGCTTTCTTT

j_call: TRBJ2-3
v_call: TRBV29-1
clone_size: -
d_call: -
cdr3_aa: CSVAGRSADTQYF
cdr3_nt: TGCAGCGTTGCGGGGAGGAGCGCAGATACGCAGTATTTT

j_call: TRBJ2-1
v_call: TRBV19
clone_size: -
d_call: TRBD1
cdr3_aa: CASWDRARPNDEQFF
cdr3_nt: TGTGCCAGTTGGGACAGGGCCCGTCCCAATGATGAGCAGTTCTTC

j_call: TRBJ1-5
v_call: TRBV3-1/TRBV3-2
clone_size: -
d_call: -
cdr3_aa: CASSQQGNSGNQPQHF
cdr3_nt: TGTGCCAGCAGCCAACAGGGGAATAGTGGCAATCAGCCCCAGCATTTT

j_call: TRBJ1-4
v_call: TRBV7-8
clone_size: -
d_call: TRBD1
cdr3_aa: CASSMRTGRSEKLFF
cdr3_nt: TGTGCCAGCAGCATGAGGACAGGGAGGAGTGAAAAACTGTTTTTT

j_call: TRBJ2-7
v_call: TRBV9
clone_size: -
d_call: -
cdr3_aa: CASSAGDTTIYEQYF
cdr3_nt: TGTGCCAGCAGCGCCGGGGACACAACCATCTACGAGCAGTACTTC

j_call: TRBJ2-1
v_call: TRBV19
clone_size: -
d_call: TRBD2
cdr3_aa: CASSPRTSGTYNEQFF
cdr3_nt: TGTGCCAGTAGTCCCAGGACTAGCGGGACCTACAATGAGCAGTTCTTC

j_call: TRBJ1-1
v_call: TRBV28
clone_size: -
d_call: -
cdr3_aa: CASSFSTGTMNTEAFF
cdr3_nt: TGTGCCAGCAGTTTTAGTACAGGGACCATGAACACTGAAGCTTTCTTT

j_call: TRBJ2-4
v_call: TRBV7-9
clone_size: -
d_call: -
cdr3_aa: CASSLLGVDIQYF
cdr3_nt: TGTGCCAGCAGTCTCCTAGGGGTGGACATTCAGTACTTC

j_call: TRBJ2-7
v_call: TRBV30
clone_size: -
d_call: TRBD1
cdr3_aa: CAWSVPRTGDYEQYF
cdr3_nt: TGTGCCTGGAGTGTCCCCCGGACAGGGGACTACGAGCAGTACTTC

j_call: TRBJ2-5
v_call: TRBV5-6
clone_size: -
d_call: -
cdr3_aa: CASSLIGGETQYF
cdr3_nt: TGTGCCAGCAGCTTGATCGGTGGAGAGACCCAGTACTTC

j_call: TRBJ1-2
v_call: TRBV29-1
clone_size: -
d_call: TRBD1
cdr3_aa: CSVETGWDLCTF
cdr3_nt: TGCAGCGTTGAGACAGGGTGGGATTTATGCACCTTC

j_call: TRBJ1-2
v_call: TRBV30
clone_size: -
d_call: -
cdr3_aa: CAWRTRGLDGYTF
cdr3_nt: TGTGCCTGGAGAACTAGAGGGTTAGATGGCTACACCTTC

j_call: TRBJ1-3
v_call: TRBV5-1
clone_size: once
d_call: -
cdr3_aa: CASSLGGALGNTIYF
cdr3_nt: TGCGCCAGCAGCTTAGGGGGGGCGCTTGGAAACACCATATATTTT

j_call: TRBJ2-2
v_call: TRBV2
clone_size: -
d_call: -
cdr3_aa: CASSERLNTGELFF
cdr3_nt: TGTGCCAGCAGTGAGAGGCTGAACACCGGGGAGCTGTTTTTT

j_call: TRBJ1-1
v_call: TRBV12-3/TRBV12-4
clone_size: -
d_call: -
cdr3_aa: CASSLGWGVGAFF
cdr3_nt: TGTGCCAGCAGTTTGGGGTGGGGAGTAGGAGCTTTCTTT

j_call: TRBJ1-1
v_call: TRBV28
clone_size: -
d_call: TRBD1
cdr3_aa: CASSFGSGQGMQAFF
cdr3_nt: TGTGCCAGCAGTTTCGGTTCGGGACAGGGAATGCAAGCTTTCTTT

j_call: TRBJ2-5
v_call: TRBV29-1
clone_size: -
d_call: TRBD1
cdr3_aa: CSVATGQETQYF
cdr3_nt: TGCAGCGTTGCGACAGGGCAAGAGACCCAGTACTTC

j_call: TRBJ2-3
v_call: TRBV6-2/TRBV6-3
clone_size: -
d_call: -
cdr3_aa: CASSYSPRGADTQYF
cdr3_nt: TGTGCCAGCAGTTACTCCCCCAGGGGTGCAGATACGCAGTATTTT

j_call: TRBJ1-4
v_call: TRBV27
clone_size: -
d_call: TRBD1
cdr3_aa: CASSPPGTGVISNEKLFF
cdr3_nt: TGTGCCAGCAGTCCACCCGGGACAGGGGTTATCTCCAATGAAAAACTGTTTTTT

j_call: TRBJ2-2
v_call: TRBV24-1
clone_size: -
d_call: -
cdr3_aa: CATSEGRDTGELFF
cdr3_nt: TGTGCCACCAGTGAAGGCAGGGATACCGGGGAGCTGTTTTTT

j_call: TRBJ2-1
v_call: TRBV29-1
clone_size: -
d_call: -
cdr3_aa: CSVNPGSVGGEQFF
cdr3_nt: TGCAGCGTGAACCCCGGGTCTGTTGGTGGTGAGCAGTTCTTC